These 27 T cell receptor beta chains came from one sample sequenced in a study of shared clonotypes between healthy human individuals. The data were produced by immunoSEQ multiplex PCR, yet TCRdb's version contains in-frame clones alone and is incomplete. The table includes some 450,000 clones, roughly 80% detected once. Input material: PBMCs. Receptor source: a woman in her 40s in good health. Some clones in this sample may be carry-over from other donors' samples.

J is TRBJ2-2 and V is TRBV19, with TRBD2 identical over 8 bases. CDR1 is LNHDA, CDR2 SQIVND, per germline (reference sequence). The V gene end was trimmed by 7 bases and the J gene end by 4 bases; junction bases not matched to a gene: 8. CDR3 size: 15 residues. This CDR3 reads CASTRGGMPTGELFF. The CDR3 region has the DNA TGTGCCAGTACCCGGGGGGGTATGCCCACCGGGGAGCTGTTTTTT.

Only a few counts were recorded for this clone. The V call is TRBV5-6, the J call TRBJ2-1, with D perhaps matching TRBD1 (7 bases). The germline V and J ends were trimmed by 4 bases and 5 bases, with 16 bases remaining between them. The CDR3 contains 15 residues. Germline values: CDR1 SGHDT, CDR2 YYEEEE. The CDR3 region is CASSIRTGGDNEQFF. DNA for the CDR3: TGTGCCAGCAGCATACGGACAGGAGGGGACAATGAGCAGTTCTTC.

On this clone itself: Germline is not matched at one junction end, which may reflect a read error. J is TRBJ1-2 and V is TRBV5-1; 10 nucleotides match TRBD1. The length of the CDR3 is 13 residues. The germline gives CDR1 SGHRS, CDR2 YFSETQ. The DNA for the CDR3 is TGCGCCAGCAGCGACCCCCCGGGACAGGGGTGGGACTTC. Protein: CASSDPPGQGWDF. The full variable domain, its missing parts supplied by reference TRBV5-1 and TRBJ1-2, is KAGVTQTPRYLIKTRGQQVTLSCSPISGHRSVSWYQQTPGQGLQFLFEYFSETQRNKGNFPGRFSGRQFSNSRSEMNVSTLELGDSALYLCASSDPPGQGWDFGSGTRLTVV.

V gene TRBV30 combines with J gene TRBJ1-1; no definite D call. Trimming shortened V by 5 bases and J by 6 bases, and 10 bases separated the two germline ends. In germline, CDR1 is GTSNPN, CDR2 SVGIG (reference sequence). The CDR3 is made up of 11 amino acids. This chain's CDR3 is CAWGMWAEAFF. The CDR3 coding sequence is TGTGCCTGGGGAATGTGGGCTGAAGCTTTCTTT.

The chain combines TRBV6-6 with TRBJ2-7, with TRBD1 identical over 8 bases. V shed 5 bases, J shed 4 bases, and the junction held 10 bases outside the gene matches. The CDR3 contains 15 residues. Per the germline V gene, CDR1 is MNHNY and CDR2 is SVGAGI (reference sequence). CDR3 sequence: CASSEGAGGLYEQYF. The DNA for the CDR3 is TGTGCCAGCAGTGAGGGTGCAGGGGGCCTATACGAGCAGTACTTC.

This chain's CDR3 is CASSGATSGQETQYF. The CDR3, as DNA: TGTGCCAGCAGTGGCGCGACTAGCGGACAAGAGACCCAGTACTTC. The rearrangement uses TRBV2 and TRBJ2-5, with 9 nucleotides matching TRBD2. The germline V gene has CDR1 SNHLY and CDR2 FYNNEI. This CDR3 comprises 15 residues. V dropped 4 bases and J dropped 2; count of bases not matched to a gene: 5.

V and J are TRBV7-2 and TRBJ2-4, with 8 bases that match TRBD2. The ends lost 8 bases at V and 8 bases at J; junction bases unmatched: 11. The CDR3 loop spans 14 amino acids. Germline CDR1 is SGHTA and CDR2 is FQGNSA. CDR3 bases: TGTGCCAGCGGGGAGACTAGCGCTGGATACATTCAGTACTTC. Amino acids: CASGETSAGYIQYF.

This clone was detected many times. V is TRBV18 and J is TRBJ2-5; TRBD1 might be the D (6 bases). The CDR3 length is 16 residues. Between the trimmed V and J ends, which lost 6 bases and 11 bases, there was a span of 28 bases. The germline V gene encodes CDR1 KGHSH and CDR2 LQKENI. CDR3 region: CASSHINNNRDTAQYF. CDR3 in DNA: TGTGCCAGCTCCCATATAAATAATAACCGGGACACCGCTCAGTACTTC.

V usage is TRBV5-1 and J usage is TRBJ1-1; D uncertain. Germline CDR1 SGHRS, CDR2 YFSETQ. The CDR3 spans 14 residues. V dropped 5 bases and J dropped 4 bases, with 15 bases sitting between them. The CDR3 DNA follows: TGCGCCAGCAGGTCGGCCCTACGGGGCACTGAAGCTTTCTTT. The encoded protein is CASRSALRGTEAFF.

This clone has just one count. The V call is TRBV5-6, the J call TRBJ2-7, with 13 bases aligning to TRBD2. Germline V gives CDR1 SGHDT, CDR2 YYEEEE. The CDR3 is 15 amino acids. Trimming took 4 bases from V and 3 from J; bases not matched to a gene: 4. The CDR3 sequence is CASSLLAGGYYEQYF. The CDR3 region has the DNA TGTGCCAGCAGCCTACTAGCGGGAGGGTACTACGAGCAGTACTTC.

The V call is TRBV28, the J call TRBJ2-7; 11 bases match TRBD2. V trimming: 5 bases; J trimming: 0 bases; junction bases outside the gene matches: 6. Germline V gene lookup returns CDR1 MDHEN and CDR2 SYDVKM. The CDR3 is made up of 16 amino acids. CDR3 amino acids: CASSLSGRAPSYEQYF. The CDR3 DNA is TGTGCCAGCAGTCTTAGCGGGAGGGCCCCCTCCTACGAGCAGTACTTC.

A single count supports this clone. This sequence joins TRBV28 and TRBJ1-5, with 9 bases identical to TRBD1. Germline CDR1 is MDHEN and CDR2 is SYDVKM. V lost 6 bases to trimming and J lost 0 bases; unmatched junction nucleotides: 3. The CDR3 contains 15 residues. CDR3 coding DNA: TGTGCCAGCAGGAGACAGGGGGTTAGCAATCAGCCCCAGCATTTT. Translating it yields CASRRQGVSNQPQHF.

V gene TRBV5-1 combines with J gene TRBJ2-1; 9 bases align to TRBD2. In germline, CDR1 is SGHRS, CDR2 YFSETQ. Unmatched junction bases numbered 12, after V lost 4 bases and J lost 7 bases. The CDR3 is 16 amino acids. Here the CDR3 reads CASSAQPGLASNEQFF. DNA for the CDR3: TGCGCCAGCAGCGCGCAGCCGGGACTAGCATCGAATGAGCAGTTCTTC.

This chain connects TRBV18 to TRBJ1-4; D unresolved. This CDR3 region has 19 residues. CDR1 and CDR2 from the germline V gene are KGHSH and LQKENI. V lost 2 bases and J 0 bases, leaving 19 bases between the germline ends. CDR3 in amino acids: CASSPAAARPPSTNEKLFF. DNA for the CDR3: TGTGCCAGCTCACCAGCAGCCGCCAGGCCGCCTTCAACTAATGAAAAACTGTTTTTT.

This clone was observed at least ten times. The rearrangement links TRBV9 to TRBJ2-6; D uncertain. The CDR3 totals 15 residues. Germline V gives CDR1 SGDLS, CDR2 YYNGEE. The germline V and J ends were trimmed by 4 bases and 0 bases, with 8 bases remaining between them. CDR3 DNA sequence: TGTGCCAGCAGCACCCGGAGCTCTGGGGCCAACGTCCTGACTTTC. Translated: CASSTRSSGANVLTF.

The V and J genes are TRBV10-2 and TRBJ2-2; possibly TRBD2 for D (7 bases). This CDR3 is 15 amino acids long. V lost 11 bases and J lost 0, with 16 bases in between. The germline V gene has CDR1 WSHSY and CDR2 SAAADI. The chain's CDR3 is CASQGSGTNTGELFF. As DNA, the CDR3 is TGCGCCTCGCAGGGGAGCGGGACGAACACCGGGGAGCTGTTTTTT.

This clone was recorded a few times. This chain links TRBV28 with TRBJ1-2, with D unresolved. Deletions cut 7 bases from V and 0 bases from J, with 15 bases between. The CDR3 contains 15 residues. The germline V gene has CDR1 MDHEN and CDR2 SYDVKM. CDR3 nucleotide sequence: TGTGCCAGCACCCCTAGGACCGGAACTAACTATGGCTACACCTTC. Translated: CASTPRTGTNYGYTF.

The chain has TRBV7-8 and TRBJ1-1, with D unclear. Between the trimmed V and J ends, which lost 1 base and 1 base, there was a span of 7 bases. Germline V gene sequence: CDR1 SGHVS, CDR2 FQNEAQ. The CDR3 is 14 residues long. In nucleotides, the CDR3 is TGTGCCAGCAGCTTAGAAACGGCGAACACTGAAGCTTTCTTT. It is translated as CASSLETANTEAFF. The variable domain in full, with the rest retrieved from reference TRBV7-8 and TRBJ1-1, is GAGVSQSPRYKVAKRGQDVALRCDPISGHVSLFWYQQALGQGPEFLTYFQNEAQLDKSGLPSDRFFAERPEGSVSTLKIQRTQQEDSAVYLCASSLETANTEAFFGQGTRLTVV.

This clone was detected only once. The V gene is TRBV27, the J gene TRBJ2-4; 9 bases align to TRBD2. CDR1 and CDR2 (germline): MNHEY, SMNVEV (reference sequence). The V gene end was trimmed by 3 bases and the J gene end by 9 bases; junction bases not matched to a gene: 6. The CDR3 length is 14 residues. CDR3 region: CASSFGREGLIQYF. The CDR3 coding sequence is TGTGCCAGCAGTTTTGGGCGGGAGGGCCTCATTCAGTACTTC.

This chain links TRBV7-2 with TRBJ2-2; TRBD2 matches at 7 bases. The V gene end was trimmed by 5 bases and the J gene end by 5 bases; junction bases not matched to a gene: 8. Per the germline V gene, CDR1 is SGHTA and CDR2 is FQGNSA. The CDR3 consists of 15 residues. The CDR3 here is CASSIWTGGTGELFF. The CDR3 nucleotides read TGTGCCAGCAGCATATGGACGGGGGGTACCGGGGAGCTGTTTTTT. The variable domain in full, completed from reference TRBV7-2 and TRBJ2-2, reads GAGVSQSPSNKVTEKGKDVELRCDPISGHTALYWYRQSLGQGLEFLIYFQGNSAPDKSGLPSDRFSAERTGGSVSTLTIQRTQQEDSAVYLCASSIWTGGTGELFFGEGSRLTVL.

The V call is TRBV6-6, the J call TRBJ1-1; D is perhaps TRBD1 (5 bases). Germline values: CDR1 MNHNY, CDR2 SVGAGI (reference sequence). The V end lost 0 bases, the J end lost 3 bases, and 8 bases lay between the germline ends. CDR3 size: 14 residues. In DNA, the CDR3 is TGTGCCAGCAGTTACTCGGTGGGGGACACTGAAGCTTTCTTT. Its translation is CASSYSVGDTEAFF.

The rearrangement joins TRBV6-5 to TRBJ2-3; the match to TRBD1 covers 9 bases. V lost 6 bases, J lost 5 bases, and 6 bases stayed unmatched. Per the germline V gene, CDR1 is MNHEY and CDR2 is SVGAGI. CDR3 length equals 14 residues. CDR3 sequence reads: CASSYRTGVDTQYF. CDR3 in DNA: TGTGCCAGCAGCTACCGGACAGGGGTAGATACGCAGTATTTT.

The genes are TRBV28 and TRBJ2-7; 7 bases agree with TRBD1. The CDR3 spans 16 residues. Germline assignment: CDR1 MDHEN and CDR2 SYDVKM. V was clipped by 6 bases and J by 4 bases; unmatched bases: 15. CDR3 loop: CASREGGRPDQYEQYF. CDR3 bases: TGTGCCAGCAGGGAAGGGGGCCGGCCGGACCAATACGAGCAGTACTTC.

In this sample, this clone turned up a few times. The CDR3 region is CASSYGYDVSYNEQFF. CDR3 coding DNA: TGTGCCAGCAGCTATGGATATGACGTCTCCTACAATGAGCAGTTCTTC. The chain recombines TRBV7-8 with TRBJ2-1; no clear D gene. V lost 4 bases, J lost 0 bases, and 13 bases lay in between. The CDR3 runs 16 residues. Germline V lookup: CDR1 SGHVS, CDR2 FQNEAQ.

This clone has a count of ten or more. The V call is TRBV28, the J call TRBJ2-5; D perhaps matches TRBD1 (6 bases). This CDR3 spans 14 amino acids. CDR1 and CDR2 from the germline V gene are MDHEN and SYDVKM. The V end lost 1 base, the J end lost 5 bases, and 11 bases lay between the germline ends. The chain's CDR3 is CASSLFRGMETQYF. DNA for the CDR3: TGTGCCAGCAGTTTATTTAGGGGGATGGAGACCCAGTACTTC.

This clone was found a few times. The chain uses TRBV9 and TRBJ2-7; D ambiguous. The CDR3 has 13 residues. Trimming took off 1 base at V and 6 bases at J, with 11 bases between the two ends. Germline V gene data show CDR1 as SGDLS and CDR2 as YYNGEE. The CDR3: CASSVLVGSEQYF. The CDR3 nucleotides read TGTGCCAGCAGCGTACTCGTAGGATCCGAGCAGTACTTC.

On this clone: A read error may explain this, as a much larger clone is one base away. The chain is built from TRBV7-9 and TRBJ1-5; weak D call: TRBD1 (5 bases). The CDR3 runs to 14 residues. Germline loops: CDR1 SEHNR, CDR2 FQNEAQ (reference sequence). The DNA for the CDR3 is TGTGCCGGCAGCTTAGGGGATACCAATCAGCCCCAGCATTTT. This codes for CAGSLGDTNQPQHF.